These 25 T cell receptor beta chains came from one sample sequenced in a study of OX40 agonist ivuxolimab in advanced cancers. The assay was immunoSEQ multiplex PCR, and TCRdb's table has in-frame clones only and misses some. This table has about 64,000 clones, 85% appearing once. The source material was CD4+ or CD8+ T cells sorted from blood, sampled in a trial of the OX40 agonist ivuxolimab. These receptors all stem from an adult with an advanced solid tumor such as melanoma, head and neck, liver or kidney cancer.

The CDR3 here is CASSFPEDTEAFF. The CDR3 region has the DNA TGTGCCAGCAGTTTCCCGGAGGACACTGAAGCTTTCTTT. The rearrangement uses TRBV28 and TRBJ1-1; no clear D gene. The length of the CDR3 is 13 residues. From germline, CDR1 is MDHEN and CDR2 SYDVKM. V lost 3 bases to trimming and J lost 3 bases, with 8 bases between them.

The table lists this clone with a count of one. Written as DNA, the CDR3 is TGCGCCAGCAGCTTGTCGGGCAGTATGAACACTGAAGCTTTCTTT. Translated: CASSLSGSMNTEAFF. V usage is TRBV5-1 and J usage is TRBJ1-1; no clear D. The germline gives CDR1 SGHRS, CDR2 YFSETQ. CDR3 length: 15 amino acids. V was clipped by 1 base and J by 0 bases, with 10 bases between them.

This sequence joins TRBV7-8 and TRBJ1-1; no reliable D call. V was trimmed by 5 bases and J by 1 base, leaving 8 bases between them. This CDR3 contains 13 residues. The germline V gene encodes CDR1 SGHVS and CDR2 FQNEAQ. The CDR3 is CASSPGRNTEAFF. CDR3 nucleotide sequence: TGTGCCAGCAGCCCGGGCAGGAACACTGAAGCTTTCTTT.

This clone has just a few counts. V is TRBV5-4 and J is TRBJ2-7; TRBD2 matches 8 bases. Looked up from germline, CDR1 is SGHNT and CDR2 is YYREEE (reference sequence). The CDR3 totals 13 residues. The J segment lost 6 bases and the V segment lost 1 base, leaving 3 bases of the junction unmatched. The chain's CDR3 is CASSLRLAGEQYF. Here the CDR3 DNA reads TGTGCCAGCAGCTTGAGGCTAGCGGGCGAGCAGTACTTC.

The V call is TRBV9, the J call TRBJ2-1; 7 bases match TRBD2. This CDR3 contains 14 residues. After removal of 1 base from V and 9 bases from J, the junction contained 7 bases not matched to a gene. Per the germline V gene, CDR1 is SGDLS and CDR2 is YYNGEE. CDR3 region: CASSVRLGEGEQFF. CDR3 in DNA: TGTGCCAGCAGCGTACGACTAGGGGAGGGTGAGCAGTTCTTC.

CDR3 in amino acids: CASSLDPVNPEAFF. In DNA form, the CDR3 reads TGTGCCAGCAGCTTAGATCCCGTTAACCCTGAAGCTTTCTTT. This chain uses TRBV7-8 with TRBJ1-1; no clear D. CDR3 size: 14 residues. Looked up from germline, CDR1 is SGHVS and CDR2 is FQNEAQ. The germline V and J ends were trimmed by 1 base and 6 bases, with 12 bases remaining between them.

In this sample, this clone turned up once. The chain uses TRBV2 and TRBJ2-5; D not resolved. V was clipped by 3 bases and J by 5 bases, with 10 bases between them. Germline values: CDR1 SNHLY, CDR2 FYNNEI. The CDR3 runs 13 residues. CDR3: CASSEGLRETQYF. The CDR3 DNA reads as TGTGCCAGCAGTGAGGGCCTCCGGGAGACCCAGTACTTC.

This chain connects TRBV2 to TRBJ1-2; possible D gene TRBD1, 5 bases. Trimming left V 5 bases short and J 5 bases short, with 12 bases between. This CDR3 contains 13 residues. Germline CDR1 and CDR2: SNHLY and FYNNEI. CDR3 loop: CASSRGPRYGYTF. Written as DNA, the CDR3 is TGTGCCAGCAGTCGGGGACCCAGGTATGGCTACACCTTC. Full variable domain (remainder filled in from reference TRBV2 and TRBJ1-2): EPEVTQTPSHQVTQMGQEVILRCVPISNHLYFYWYRQILGQKVEFLVSFYNNEISEKSEIFDDQFSVERPDGSNFTLKIRSTKLEDSAMYFCASSRGPRYGYTFGSGTRLTVV.

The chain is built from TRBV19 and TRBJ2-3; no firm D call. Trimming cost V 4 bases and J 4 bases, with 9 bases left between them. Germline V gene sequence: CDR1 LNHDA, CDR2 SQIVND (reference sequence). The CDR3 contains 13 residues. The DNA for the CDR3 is TGTGCCAGTAGTAGAGGTACCTCAGATACGCAGTATTTT. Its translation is CASSRGTSDTQYF.

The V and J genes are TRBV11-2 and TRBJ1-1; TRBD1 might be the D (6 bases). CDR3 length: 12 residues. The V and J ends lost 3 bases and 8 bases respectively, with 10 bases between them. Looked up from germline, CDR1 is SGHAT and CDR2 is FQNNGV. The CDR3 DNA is TGTGCCAGCAGCTTCCGGGGGCAGGAAGCTTTCTTT. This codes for CASSFRGQEAFF.

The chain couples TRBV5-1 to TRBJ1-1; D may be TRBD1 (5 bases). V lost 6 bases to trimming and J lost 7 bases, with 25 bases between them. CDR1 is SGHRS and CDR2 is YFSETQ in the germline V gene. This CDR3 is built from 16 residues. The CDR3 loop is CASTSGRNGFRDEAFF. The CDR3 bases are TGCGCCAGCACCTCGGGACGGAACGGGTTTCGCGATGAAGCTTTCTTT.

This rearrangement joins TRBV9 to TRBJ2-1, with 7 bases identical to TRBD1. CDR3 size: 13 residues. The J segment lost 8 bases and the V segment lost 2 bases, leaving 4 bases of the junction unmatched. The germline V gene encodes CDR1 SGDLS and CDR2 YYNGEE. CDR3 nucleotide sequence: TGTGCCAGCAGCGTGGTACAGGGGTATGAGCAGTTCTTC. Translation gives CASSVVQGYEQFF.

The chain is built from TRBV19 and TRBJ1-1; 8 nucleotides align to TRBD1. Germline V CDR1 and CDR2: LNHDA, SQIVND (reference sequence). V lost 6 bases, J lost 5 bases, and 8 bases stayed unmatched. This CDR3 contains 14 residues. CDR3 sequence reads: CASSTQGASTEAFF. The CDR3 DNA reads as TGTGCCAGTAGCACCCAGGGGGCGAGTACTGAAGCTTTCTTT. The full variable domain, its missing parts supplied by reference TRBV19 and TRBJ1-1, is DGGITQSPKYLFRKEGQNVTLSCEQNLNHDAMYWYRQDPGQGLRLIYYSQIVNDFQKGDIAEGYSVSREKKESFPLTVTSAQKNPTAFYLCASSTQGASTEAFFGQGTRLTVV.

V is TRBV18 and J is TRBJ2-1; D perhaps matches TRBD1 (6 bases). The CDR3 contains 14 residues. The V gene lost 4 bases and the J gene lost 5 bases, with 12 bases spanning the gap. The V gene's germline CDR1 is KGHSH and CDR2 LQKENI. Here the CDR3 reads CASSHATGNNEQFF. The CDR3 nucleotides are TGTGCCAGCTCACACGCTACAGGGAACAATGAGCAGTTCTTC.

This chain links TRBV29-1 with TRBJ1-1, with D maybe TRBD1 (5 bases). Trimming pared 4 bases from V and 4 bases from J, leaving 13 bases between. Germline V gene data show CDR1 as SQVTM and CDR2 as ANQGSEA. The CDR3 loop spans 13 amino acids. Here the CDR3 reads CSVGSQQGTEAFF. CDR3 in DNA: TGCAGCGTTGGGTCTCAGCAGGGCACTGAAGCTTTCTTT.

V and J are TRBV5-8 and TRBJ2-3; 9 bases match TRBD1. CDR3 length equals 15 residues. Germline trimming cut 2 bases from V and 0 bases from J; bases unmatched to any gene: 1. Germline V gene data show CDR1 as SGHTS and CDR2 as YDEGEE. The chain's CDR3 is CASSLQGASTDTQYF. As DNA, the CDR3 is TGTGCCAGCAGCTTACAGGGGGCTAGCACAGATACGCAGTATTTT.

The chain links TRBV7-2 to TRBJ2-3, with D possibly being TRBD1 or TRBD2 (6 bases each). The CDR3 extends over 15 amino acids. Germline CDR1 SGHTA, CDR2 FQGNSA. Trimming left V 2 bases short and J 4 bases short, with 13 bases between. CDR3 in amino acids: CASSLRGGGPDTQYF. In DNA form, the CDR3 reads TGTGCCAGCAGCTTACGTGGAGGGGGGCCAGATACGCAGTATTTT. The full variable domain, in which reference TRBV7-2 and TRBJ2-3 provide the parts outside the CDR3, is GAGVSQSPSNKVTEKGKDVELRCDPISGHTALYWYRQSLGQGLEFLIYFQGNSAPDKSGLPSDRFSAERTGGSVSTLTIQRTQQEDSAVYLCASSLRGGGPDTQYFGPGTRLTVL.

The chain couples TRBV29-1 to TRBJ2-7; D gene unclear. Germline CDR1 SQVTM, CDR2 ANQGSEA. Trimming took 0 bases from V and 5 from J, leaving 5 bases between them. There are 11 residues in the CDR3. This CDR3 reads CSVEEFDEQYF. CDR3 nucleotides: TGCAGCGTTGAAGAGTTCGACGAGCAGTACTTC.

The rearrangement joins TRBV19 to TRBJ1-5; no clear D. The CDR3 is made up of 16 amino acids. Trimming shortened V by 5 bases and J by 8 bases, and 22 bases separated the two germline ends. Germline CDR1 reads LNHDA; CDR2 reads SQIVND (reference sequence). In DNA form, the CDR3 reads TGTGCCAGTAGTCCACATCCACAGCTCCCTGGGAAGCCCCAGCATTTT. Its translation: CASSPHPQLPGKPQHF.

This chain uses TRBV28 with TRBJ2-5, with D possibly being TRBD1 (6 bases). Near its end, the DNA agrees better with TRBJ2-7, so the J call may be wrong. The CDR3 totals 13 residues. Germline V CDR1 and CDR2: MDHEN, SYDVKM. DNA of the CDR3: TGTGCCAGCATCAAACAGGGTTTTGGCGAGCAGTACTTC. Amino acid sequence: CASIKQGFGEQYF.

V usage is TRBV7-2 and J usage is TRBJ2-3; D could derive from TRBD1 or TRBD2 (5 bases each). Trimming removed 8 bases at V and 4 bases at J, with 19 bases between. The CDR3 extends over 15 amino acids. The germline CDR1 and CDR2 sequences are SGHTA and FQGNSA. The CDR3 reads CASGRSGARPDTQYF. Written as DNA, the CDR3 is TGTGCCAGCGGTCGGTCCGGGGCCCGGCCAGATACGCAGTATTTT.

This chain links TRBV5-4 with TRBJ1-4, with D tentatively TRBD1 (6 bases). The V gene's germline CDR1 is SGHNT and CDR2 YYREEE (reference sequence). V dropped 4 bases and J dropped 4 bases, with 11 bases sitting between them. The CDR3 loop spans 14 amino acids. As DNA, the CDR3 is TGTGCCAGCAGCCTACAGGGATTTAATGAAAAACTGTTTTTT. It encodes CASSLQGFNEKLFF.

The chain's CDR3 is CASSKPGGYEQYF. The CDR3 nucleotides are TGTGCCAGTAGTAAGCCAGGGGGATACGAGCAGTACTTC. The chain employs TRBV19 and TRBJ2-7; 7 nucleotides align to TRBD1. From germline, CDR1 is LNHDA and CDR2 SQIVND (reference sequence). The trim removed 4 bases at V and 4 bases at J, leaving 4 bases unmatched. CDR3 size: 13 residues. Together with reference TRBV19 and TRBJ2-7, the CDR3 gives the full variable domain: DGGITQSPKYLFRKEGQNVTLSCEQNLNHDAMYWYRQDPGQGLRLIYYSQIVNDFQKGDIAEGYSVSREKKESFPLTVTSAQKNPTAFYLCASSKPGGYEQYFGPGTRLTVT.

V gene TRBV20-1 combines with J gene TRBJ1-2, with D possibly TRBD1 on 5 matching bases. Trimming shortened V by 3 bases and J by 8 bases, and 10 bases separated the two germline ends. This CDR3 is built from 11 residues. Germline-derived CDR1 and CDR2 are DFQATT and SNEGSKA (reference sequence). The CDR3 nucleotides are TGCAGTGCTAGGTGGTGGGGGGGCTACACCTTC. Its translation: CSARWWGGYTF.

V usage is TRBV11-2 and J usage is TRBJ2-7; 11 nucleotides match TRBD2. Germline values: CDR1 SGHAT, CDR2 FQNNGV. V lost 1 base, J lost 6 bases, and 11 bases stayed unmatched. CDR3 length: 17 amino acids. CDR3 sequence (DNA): TGTGCCAGCAGCTTAGCCGGGGCGGGGACTAGCGGTCGCGAGCAGTACTTC. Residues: CASSLAGAGTSGREQYF. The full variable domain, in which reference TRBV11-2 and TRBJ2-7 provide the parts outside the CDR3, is EAGVAQSPRYKIIEKRQSVAFWCNPISGHATLYWYQQILGQGPKLLIQFQNNGVVDDSQLPKDRFSAERLKGVDSTLKIQPAKLEDSAVYLCASSLAGAGTSGREQYFGPGTRLTVT.